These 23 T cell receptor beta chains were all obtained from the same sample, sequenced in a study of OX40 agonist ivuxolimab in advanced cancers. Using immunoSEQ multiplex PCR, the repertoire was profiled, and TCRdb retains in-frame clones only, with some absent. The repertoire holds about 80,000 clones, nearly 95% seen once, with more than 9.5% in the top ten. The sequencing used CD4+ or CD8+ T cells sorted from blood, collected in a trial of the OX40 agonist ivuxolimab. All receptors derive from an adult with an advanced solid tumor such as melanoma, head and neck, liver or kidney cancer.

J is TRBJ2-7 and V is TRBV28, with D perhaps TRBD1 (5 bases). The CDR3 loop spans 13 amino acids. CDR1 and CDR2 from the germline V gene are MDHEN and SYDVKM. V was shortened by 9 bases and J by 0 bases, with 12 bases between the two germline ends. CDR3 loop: CASQGPNSYEQYF. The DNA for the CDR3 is TGTGCCAGTCAGGGTCCCAACTCCTACGAGCAGTACTTC.

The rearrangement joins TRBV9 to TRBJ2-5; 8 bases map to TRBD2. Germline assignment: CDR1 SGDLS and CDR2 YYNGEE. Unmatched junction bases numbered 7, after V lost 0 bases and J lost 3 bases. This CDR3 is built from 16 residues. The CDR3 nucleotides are TGTGCCAGCAGCGTAGAAGCGGGAGTACGGAAAGAGACCCAGTACTTC. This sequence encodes CASSVEAGVRKETQYF.

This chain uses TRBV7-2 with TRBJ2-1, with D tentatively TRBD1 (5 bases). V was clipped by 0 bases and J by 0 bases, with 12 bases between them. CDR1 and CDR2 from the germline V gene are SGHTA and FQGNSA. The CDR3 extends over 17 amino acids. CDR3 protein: CASSLARTPSSYNEQFF. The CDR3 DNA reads TGTGCCAGCAGCTTAGCGCGGACACCGAGCTCCTACAATGAGCAGTTCTTC.

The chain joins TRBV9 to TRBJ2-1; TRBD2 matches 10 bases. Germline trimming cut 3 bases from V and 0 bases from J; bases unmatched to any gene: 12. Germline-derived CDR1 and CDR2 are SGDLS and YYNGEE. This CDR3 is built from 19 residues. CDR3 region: CASSGRTSGRAFSYNEQFF. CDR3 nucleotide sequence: TGTGCCAGCAGCGGACGGACTAGCGGACGCGCCTTCTCCTACAATGAGCAGTTCTTC.

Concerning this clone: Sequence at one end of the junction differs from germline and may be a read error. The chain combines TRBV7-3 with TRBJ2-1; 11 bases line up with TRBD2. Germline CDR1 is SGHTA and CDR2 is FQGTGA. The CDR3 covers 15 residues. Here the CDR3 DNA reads TGTGCCAGCAGCCGTGGGACTAGCGGCTACGATGAGCAGTTCTTC. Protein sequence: CASSRGTSGYDEQFF.

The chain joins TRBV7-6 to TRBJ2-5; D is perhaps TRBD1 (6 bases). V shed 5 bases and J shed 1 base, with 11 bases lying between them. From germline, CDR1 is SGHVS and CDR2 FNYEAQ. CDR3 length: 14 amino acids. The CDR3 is CASSRRGGQETQYF. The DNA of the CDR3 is TGTGCCAGCAGCCGCCGAGGGGGCCAAGAGACCCAGTACTTC.

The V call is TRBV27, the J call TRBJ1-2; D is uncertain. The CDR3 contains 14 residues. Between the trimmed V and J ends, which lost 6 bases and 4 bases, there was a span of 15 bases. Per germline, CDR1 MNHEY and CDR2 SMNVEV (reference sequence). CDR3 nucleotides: TGTGCCAGCAGGGGGTCGGAGGGTCTCTATGGCTACACCTTC. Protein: CASRGSEGLYGYTF.

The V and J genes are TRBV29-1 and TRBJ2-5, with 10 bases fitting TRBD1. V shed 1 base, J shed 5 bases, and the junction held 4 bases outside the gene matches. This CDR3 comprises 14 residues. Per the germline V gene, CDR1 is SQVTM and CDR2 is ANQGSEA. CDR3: CSVEGQGARETQYF. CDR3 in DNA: TGCAGCGTTGAAGGACAGGGGGCGAGGGAGACCCAGTACTTC.

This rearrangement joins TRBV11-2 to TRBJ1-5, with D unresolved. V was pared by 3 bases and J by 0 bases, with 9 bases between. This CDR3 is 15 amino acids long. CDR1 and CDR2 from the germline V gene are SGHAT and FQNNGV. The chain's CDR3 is CASSLDPNSNQPQHF. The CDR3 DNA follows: TGTGCCAGCAGCTTGGACCCAAATAGCAATCAGCCCCAGCATTTT.

CDR3 sequence reads: CASSPGPKFEQFF. DNA of the CDR3: TGCGCCAGCAGCCCGGGACCCAAGTTTGAGCAGTTCTTC. The chain employs TRBV4-1 and TRBJ2-1; either TRBD1 or TRBD2 may fit D (5 bases each). The CDR3 totals 13 residues. Germline CDR1 MGHRA, CDR2 YSYEKL. Trimming removed 4 bases at V and 9 bases at J, with 13 bases between.

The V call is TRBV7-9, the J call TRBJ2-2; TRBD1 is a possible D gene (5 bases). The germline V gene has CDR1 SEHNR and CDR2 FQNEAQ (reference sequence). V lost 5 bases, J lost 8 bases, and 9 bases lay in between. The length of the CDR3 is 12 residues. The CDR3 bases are TGTGCCAGCAGCGGGCAGGGAGGGGAGCTGTTTTTT. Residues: CASSGQGGELFF.

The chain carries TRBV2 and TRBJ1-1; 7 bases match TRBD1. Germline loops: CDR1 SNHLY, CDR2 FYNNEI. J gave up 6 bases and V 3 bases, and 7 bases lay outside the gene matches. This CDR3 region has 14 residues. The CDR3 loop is CASSEGQGGAEAFF. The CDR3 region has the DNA TGTGCCAGCAGTGAGGGCCAGGGGGGGGCTGAAGCTTTCTTT.

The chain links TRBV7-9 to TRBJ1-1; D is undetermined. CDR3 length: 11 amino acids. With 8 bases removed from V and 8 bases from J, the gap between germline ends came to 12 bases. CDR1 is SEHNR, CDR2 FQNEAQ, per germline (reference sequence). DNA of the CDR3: TGTGCCAGCCTTCTCCTCGGGGAAGCTTTCTTT. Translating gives CASLLLGEAFF.

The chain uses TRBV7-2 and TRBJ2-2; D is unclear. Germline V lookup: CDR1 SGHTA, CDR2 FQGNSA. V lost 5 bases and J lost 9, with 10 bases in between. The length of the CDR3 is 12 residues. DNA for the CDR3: TGTGCCAGCAGCCCTGACCCCAGGGAGCTGTTTTTT. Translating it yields CASSPDPRELFF. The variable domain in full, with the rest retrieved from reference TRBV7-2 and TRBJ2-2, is GAGVSQSPSNKVTEKGKDVELRCDPISGHTALYWYRQSLGQGLEFLIYFQGNSAPDKSGLPSDRFSAERTGGSVSTLTIQRTQQEDSAVYLCASSPDPRELFFGEGSRLTVL.

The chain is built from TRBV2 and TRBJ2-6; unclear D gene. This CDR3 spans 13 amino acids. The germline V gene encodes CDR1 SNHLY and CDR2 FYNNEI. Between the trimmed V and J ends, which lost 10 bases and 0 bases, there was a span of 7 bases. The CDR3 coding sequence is TGTGCCATTCGAGGCTCTGGGGCCAACGTCCTGACTTTC. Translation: CAIRGSGANVLTF.

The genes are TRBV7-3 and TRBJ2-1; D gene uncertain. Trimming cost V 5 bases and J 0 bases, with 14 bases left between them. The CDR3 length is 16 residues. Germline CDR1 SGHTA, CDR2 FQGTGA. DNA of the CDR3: TGTGCCAGCAGCCTAGGACCAAGCCCCTCCTACAATGAGCAGTTCTTC. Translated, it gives CASSLGPSPSYNEQFF. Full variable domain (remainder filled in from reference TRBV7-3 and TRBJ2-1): GAGVSQTPSNKVTEKGKYVELRCDPISGHTALYWYRQSLGQGPEFLIYFQGTGAADDSGLPNDRFFAVRPEGSVSTLKIQRTERGDSAVYLCASSLGPSPSYNEQFFGPGTRLTVL.

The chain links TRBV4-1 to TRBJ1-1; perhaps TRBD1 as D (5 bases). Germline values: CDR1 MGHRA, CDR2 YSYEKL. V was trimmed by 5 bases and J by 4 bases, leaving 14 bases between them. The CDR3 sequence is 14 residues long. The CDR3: CASSYSEGSTEAFF. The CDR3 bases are TGCGCCAGCAGCTACTCGGAGGGGTCCACTGAAGCTTTCTTT.

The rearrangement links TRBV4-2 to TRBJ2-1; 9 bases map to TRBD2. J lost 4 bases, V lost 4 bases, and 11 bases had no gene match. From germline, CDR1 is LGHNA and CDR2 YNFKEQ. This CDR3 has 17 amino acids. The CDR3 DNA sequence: TGTGCCAGCAGCCCCCCCACCCTAGCGGGGTCTTACAATGAGCAGTTCTTC. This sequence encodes CASSPPTLAGSYNEQFF.

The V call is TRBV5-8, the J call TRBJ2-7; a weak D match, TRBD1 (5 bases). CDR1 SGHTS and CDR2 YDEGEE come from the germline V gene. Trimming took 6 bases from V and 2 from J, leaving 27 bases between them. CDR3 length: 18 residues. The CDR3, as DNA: TGTGCCAGCACTATGGGGCCGGGCGCGGCCTGGATCGCCTACGAGCAGTACTTC. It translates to CASTMGPGAAWIAYEQYF.

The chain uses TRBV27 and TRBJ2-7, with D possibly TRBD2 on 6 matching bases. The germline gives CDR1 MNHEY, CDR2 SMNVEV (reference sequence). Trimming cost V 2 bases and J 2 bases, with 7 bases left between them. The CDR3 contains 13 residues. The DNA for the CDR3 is TGTGCCAGCAGTTTAGGCGGGACCTACGAGCAGTACTTC. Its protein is CASSLGGTYEQYF.

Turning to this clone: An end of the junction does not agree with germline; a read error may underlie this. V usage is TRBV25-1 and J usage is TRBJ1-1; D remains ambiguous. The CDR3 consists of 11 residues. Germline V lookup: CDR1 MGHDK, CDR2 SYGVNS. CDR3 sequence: CASRHNSEAFF. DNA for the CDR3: TGTGCCAGCCGCCATAACAGTGAAGCTTTCTTT.

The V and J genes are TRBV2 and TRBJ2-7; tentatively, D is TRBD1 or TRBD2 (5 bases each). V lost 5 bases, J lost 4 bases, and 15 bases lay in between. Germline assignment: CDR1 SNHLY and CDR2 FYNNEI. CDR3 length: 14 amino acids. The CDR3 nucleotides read TGTGCCAGCAGTCAGGGAAGGGGCGGGTACGAGCAGTACTTC. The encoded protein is CASSQGRGGYEQYF. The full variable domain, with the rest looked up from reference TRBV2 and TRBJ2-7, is EPEVTQTPSHQVTQMGQEVILRCVPISNHLYFYWYRQILGQKVEFLVSFYNNEISEKSEIFDDQFSVERPDGSNFTLKIRSTKLEDSAMYFCASSQGRGGYEQYFGPGTRLTVT.

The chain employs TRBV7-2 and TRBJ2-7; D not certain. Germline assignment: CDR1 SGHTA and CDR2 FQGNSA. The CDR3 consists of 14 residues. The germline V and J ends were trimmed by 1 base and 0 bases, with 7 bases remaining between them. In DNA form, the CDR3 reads TGTGCCAGCAGCTTAGACCCAGGCTCCTACGAGCAGTACTTC. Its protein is CASSLDPGSYEQYF. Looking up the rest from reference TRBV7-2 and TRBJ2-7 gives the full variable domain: GAGVSQSPSNKVTEKGKDVELRCDPISGHTALYWYRQSLGQGLEFLIYFQGNSAPDKSGLPSDRFSAERTGGSVSTLTIQRTQQEDSAVYLCASSLDPGSYEQYFGPGTRLTVT.